This TCR beta chain was captured in a study of T cells after yellow fever vaccination. This CDR3 region has 14 residues. V dropped 3 bases and J dropped 6 bases, with 18 bases sitting between them. The germline CDR1 and CDR2 sequences are DFQATT and SNEGSKA (reference sequence). About this clonotype itself: The antigen is not known.

In TCRdb, the 5' RACE reads were re-called with MiXCR into one record per CDR3 protein. The profile covers just under 600,000 distinct CDR3 sequences, with roughly 14% appearing a single time and around 15% taken by the ten largest. Study results and caveats: Booster samples showed a return of most primary-vaccination clones (almost 97% CD4, 70% to 90% CD8).

V and J are TRBV20-1 and TRBJ2-7; the D is unclear. This TCR derives from a man between 25 and 39 years old who received the YFV17D yellow fever vaccine. The material sequenced was PBMCs, taken on the day of the yellow fever booster vaccination. Here the CDR3 DNA reads TGCAGTGCTAGTCGGAAACCCCTTTCCCTCGAGCAGTACTTC. It yields the protein CSASRKPLSLEQYF.